This T cell receptor (beta chain) was retrieved from a study of human T cells and chemical hapten exposure. Turning to the study itself: Predominantly women, the patients had alopecia areata, totalis or universalis. TCR yields differed between samples (mainly from small differences in pooled library volume).

The CDR3 spans 14 residues. V lost 6 bases and J lost 0, with 9 bases in between. Germline V gene data show CDR1 as SQVTM and CDR2 as ANQGSEA. TCRdb used MiXCR to reprocess the RACE reads, holding one entry per CDR3 protein. Here the sample spans around 75,000 distinct CDR3 sequences, 12% being singletons. Time point reported: patch test 1, 2 weeks after DPC sensitization. The treatment was: therapeutic diphenylcyclopropenone sensitization with weekly scalp DPC. This clonotype originated in an older woman with alopecia areata. Some clones in this sample may be carry-over from other donors' samples. V is TRBV29-1 and J is TRBJ2-6, with no clear D. The sequencing here drew on whole blood, taken in connection with sensitization to the hapten diphenylcyclopropenone (DPC). The CDR3 DNA reads TGCAGCGTAGGACCGAACTCTGGGGCCAACGTCCTGACTTTC. Protein: CSVGPNSGANVLTF. Full variable domain (rest looked up from reference TRBV29-1 and TRBJ2-6): SAVISQKPSRDICQRGTSLTIQCQVDSQVTMMFWYRQQPGQSLTLIATANQGSEATYESGFVIDKFPISRPNLTFSTLTVSNMSPEDSSIYLCSVGPNSGANVLTFGAGSRLTVL.